The table lists the clone carrying this T cell receptor beta chain with many counts. Its target is not known. As it was prepared, the TCRbeta library received unique molecular identifiers. TCRdb re-derived calls from the PCR reads in MiXCR, one entry per CDR3 protein. The sample consists of approximately 30,000 distinct CDR3 sequences, about 6.2% of them appearing once. The sample comes from a study of T-cell reconstitution after alpha-beta-depleted transplantation in children. Study results and caveats: The authors attributed T-cell counts and diversity one year after transplant mostly to newly produced T cells. Surviving recipient T cells and thymic progenitors produced the high day-60 TCRbeta diversity seen in some patients. About two months after transplant, alpha-beta T cells reportedly came from several hundred expanded graft clones.

The germline V gene encodes CDR1 DFQATT and CDR2 SNEGSKA (reference sequence). This CDR3 spans 12 amino acids. V was cut by 8 bases and J by 6 bases, with 14 bases left in between. This chain joins TRBV20-1 and TRBJ2-1, with D possibly TRBD2 on 6 matching bases. The clonotype comes from a male patient between 5 and 17 years old who had a stem cell transplant for acute myeloid leukemia, so the T cells may come from the graft donor. The input for sequencing was PBMCs, mostly from graft donor cells, taken 180 days after TCRalphabeta/CD19-depleted stem cell transplant. The CDR3 coding sequence is TGCAGTCCGGAGGGTACAGGCAATGAGCAGTTCTTC. Amino acid sequence: CSPEGTGNEQFF.